This passage covers 27 T cell receptor beta chains from one sample sequenced in a study of blood T cell repertoires in COVID-19. Sequencing was performed with immunoSEQ multiplex PCR; in TCRdb, only in-frame clones are kept and a portion is missing. The profile shows 450,000 or so clones, 89% of them singletons. The specimen was peripheral blood. The receptor source for this set is a man aged 18 to 35 with COVID-19, enrolled during active disease.

The chain recombines TRBV7-7 with TRBJ2-5; 9 positions agree with TRBD2. This CDR3 has 16 amino acids. Per germline, CDR1 SSHAT and CDR2 FNYEAQ (reference sequence). J lost 1 base, V lost 2 bases, and 5 bases had no gene match. The CDR3 nucleotides are TGTGCCAGCAGCTTACGGGGCGGGGGGGTCCAAGAGACCCAGTACTTC. Amino acids: CASSLRGGGVQETQYF.

This sequence joins TRBV2 and TRBJ2-5; possibly TRBD1 for D (6 bases). Trimming left V 8 bases short and J 3 bases short, with 7 bases between. The CDR3 length is 11 residues. Germline V gives CDR1 SNHLY, CDR2 FYNNEI. The CDR3 bases are TGTGCCAGCTACAGGGAAGAGACCCAGTACTTC. Translating it yields CASYREETQYF.

This chain connects TRBV6-5 to TRBJ2-5; D possibly corresponds to TRBD2 (5 bases). Deletions cut 4 bases from V and 7 bases from J, with 7 bases between. This CDR3 comprises 11 residues. Germline values: CDR1 MNHEY, CDR2 SVGAGI. The CDR3 DNA sequence: TGTGCCAGCAGTTCTCGGGGGACCCAGTACTTC. This translates into CASSSRGTQYF.

In its sample, this clone was seen once. The CDR3 DNA follows: TGTGCCAGCAGTCCGGGGGGCGGATTGGAAAAACTGTTTTTT. This sequence encodes CASSPGGGLEKLFF. The V gene is TRBV3-1 (or the pseudogene TRBV3-2), the J gene TRBJ1-4; TRBD1 might be the D (6 bases). V lost 6 bases and J 8 bases, leaving 16 bases between the germline ends. CDR1 is LGHDT, CDR2 YNNKEL, per germline (reference sequence). This CDR3 contains 14 residues.

The chain recombines TRBV5-6 with TRBJ1-1, with 9 bases fitting TRBD1. This CDR3 contains 15 residues. The V segment lost 2 bases and the J segment 3 bases; nucleotides outside the gene matches: 5. From germline, CDR1 is SGHDT and CDR2 YYEEEE. CDR3 sequence (DNA): TGTGCCAGCAGCTTACAGGGGGCGCGGGACACTGAAGCTTTCTTT. It codes for CASSLQGARDTEAFF.

The chain couples TRBV6-5 to TRBJ2-1; D is perhaps TRBD2 (5 bases). CDR3 length equals 16 residues. Trimming removed 4 bases from V and 0 bases from J, with 13 bases in between. CDR1 and CDR2 from the germline V gene are MNHEY and SVGAGI. For the CDR3, the DNA is TGTGCCAGCAGTTCCATCGGACTGAGCTCCTACAATGAGCAGTTCTTC. This codes for CASSSIGLSSYNEQFF.

The CDR3 sequence is CASIPGLAGLNTGELFF. The CDR3 DNA sequence: TGTGCCAGCATTCCGGGACTAGCGGGATTAAACACCGGGGAGCTGTTTTTT. The chain uses TRBV2 and TRBJ2-2, with 13 bases lining up with TRBD2. The V segment lost 7 bases and the J segment 2 bases; nucleotides outside the gene matches: 7. Germline CDR1 SNHLY, CDR2 FYNNEI. This CDR3 comprises 17 residues.

The V call is TRBV7-8, the J call TRBJ2-7; D is ambiguous. The CDR3 spans 13 residues. Germline CDR1 and CDR2: SGHVS and FQNEAQ. Trimming removed 5 bases at V and 5 bases at J, with 13 bases between. CDR3 nucleotides: TGTGCCAGCAGCCGTTATTTGGGCGACGAGCAGTACTTC. It translates to CASSRYLGDEQYF.

The chain employs TRBV5-4 and TRBJ2-7; D unresolved. Trimming took 4 bases from V and 6 from J, leaving 8 bases between them. Germline V gives CDR1 SGHNT, CDR2 YYREEE (reference sequence). The CDR3 totals 11 residues. The CDR3 sequence: CASSPDTEQYF. The CDR3 nucleotides read TGTGCCAGCAGCCCAGACACCGAGCAGTACTTC.

This clone was counted once. The V and J genes are TRBV13 and TRBJ1-2; 8 bases agree with TRBD1. The CDR3 sequence is 16 residues long. V shed 5 bases, J shed 4 bases, and the junction held 12 bases outside the gene matches. Germline CDR1 reads PRHDT; CDR2 reads FYEKMQ (reference sequence). CDR3 loop: CASSLKGTGTSYGYTF. The CDR3 DNA sequence: TGTGCCAGCAGCCTTAAGGGGACAGGTACTTCCTATGGCTACACCTTC.

This clone has only one observation. The chain has TRBV29-1 and TRBJ2-7; tentative D call: TRBD1 (6 bases). The CDR3 length is 13 residues. Germline lookup yields CDR1 SQVTM and CDR2 ANQGSEA. V dropped 3 bases and J dropped 2 bases, with 11 bases sitting between them. The CDR3 DNA reads as TGCAGCGTTGAGGTCGACAGGACCTACGAGCAGTACTTC. The encoded protein is CSVEVDRTYEQYF.

The chain employs TRBV15 and TRBJ1-2, with a possible D match to TRBD1 (5 bases). V dropped 0 bases and J dropped 2 bases, with 13 bases sitting between them. Germline V lookup: CDR1 LNHNV, CDR2 YYDKDF (reference sequence). This CDR3 spans 16 amino acids. CDR3: CATSRDLGGGNYGYTF. In DNA, the CDR3 is TGTGCCACCAGCAGAGATTTGGGCGGGGGGAACTATGGCTACACCTTC.

CDR3 coding DNA: TGTGCCAGCAGTGAAAACAGCAATGGCTACACCTTC. Its translation: CASSENSNGYTF. V is TRBV2 and J is TRBJ1-2; unclear D gene. The V gene's germline CDR1 is SNHLY and CDR2 FYNNEI. This CDR3 contains 12 residues. Trimming removed 2 bases from V and 6 bases from J, with 7 bases in between.

The V call is TRBV5-4, the J call TRBJ2-7, with a possible D match to TRBD1 (5 bases). Germline CDR1 reads SGHNT; CDR2 reads YYREEE (reference sequence). The CDR3 has 13 amino acids. V gave up 0 bases and J gave up 6 bases, with 10 bases separating them. The CDR3 spells CASSLVTTGEQYF. In nucleotides, the CDR3 is TGTGCCAGCAGCTTGGTGACAACAGGCGAGCAGTACTTC.

The V and J genes are TRBV7-2 and TRBJ2-5; 9 bases align to TRBD2. There are 14 residues in the CDR3. Trimming at V came to 5 bases and at J to 5 bases, leaving 6 bases not matched to a gene. Germline V gene data show CDR1 as SGHTA and CDR2 as FQGNSA. The CDR3 sequence: CASSRSSGVETQYF. CDR3 DNA sequence: TGTGCCAGCAGCCGGTCTAGCGGGGTGGAGACCCAGTACTTC.

This clone was detected only once. The chain recombines TRBV5-4 with TRBJ2-3, with 7 bases that match TRBD1. The J segment lost 4 bases and the V segment lost 5 bases, leaving 10 bases of the junction unmatched. This CDR3 region has 15 residues. Germline loops: CDR1 SGHNT, CDR2 YYREEE (reference sequence). This chain's CDR3 is CASSPTAGTADTQYF. In nucleotides, the CDR3 is TGTGCCAGCAGTCCCACTGCAGGGACAGCAGATACGCAGTATTTT.

The chain combines TRBV28 with TRBJ1-5; D may be TRBD1 (6 bases). CDR1 and CDR2 (germline): MDHEN, SYDVKM. V dropped 6 bases and J dropped 4 bases, with 10 bases sitting between them. The CDR3 consists of 13 residues. CDR3 bases: TGTGCCAGCAGGACAGGTGTAAATCAGCCCCAGCATTTT. Encoded protein: CASRTGVNQPQHF.

V usage is TRBV2 and J usage is TRBJ2-5; tentatively, D is TRBD2 (6 bases). This CDR3 is built from 13 residues. Germline V lookup: CDR1 SNHLY, CDR2 FYNNEI. V lost 8 bases and J 3 bases, leaving 13 bases between the germline ends. CDR3 protein: CASSAPGEETQYF. The CDR3 DNA is TGTGCCAGCTCAGCGCCGGGGGAAGAGACCCAGTACTTC.

A word on this clone: The same CDR3 also results from other DNA sequences found in this sample. V is TRBV15 and J is TRBJ2-5; perhaps TRBD2 as D (5 bases). V was clipped by 0 bases and J by 3 bases, with 5 bases between them. The CDR3 is 13 residues long. CDR1 is LNHNV and CDR2 is YYDKDF in the germline V gene (reference sequence). CDR3 DNA sequence: TGTGCCACCAGCAGAGAGCGGGAAGAGACCCAGTACTTC. The encoded protein is CATSREREETQYF.

This clone came up a few times. The chain employs TRBV2 and TRBJ2-3; TRBD2 aligns across 7 bases. The CDR3 length is 13 residues. The junction had 5 bases not matched to a gene; V was cut back by 7 bases and J by 4 bases. Germline CDR1 and CDR2: SNHLY and FYNNEI. CDR3 loop: CASNVAGADTQYF. The DNA for the CDR3 is TGTGCCAGCAATGTAGCGGGCGCAGATACGCAGTATTTT.

This sequence joins TRBV23-1 and TRBJ2-2, with 10 bases aligning to TRBD1. TRBV23-1 is reported as an ORF; its role is uncertain. The CDR3 contains 14 residues. With V trimmed by 11 bases and J by 4 bases, 7 bases remained unmatched. The CDR3 sequence is CAFPGTGVTGELFF. The CDR3 DNA is TGCGCCTTCCCCGGGACAGGGGTCACCGGGGAGCTGTTTTTT.

The V call is TRBV19, the J call TRBJ1-2; D is possibly TRBD1 (6 bases). This CDR3 is built from 14 residues. Germline lookup yields CDR1 LNHDA and CDR2 SQIVND (reference sequence). V was cut by 7 bases and J by 4 bases, with 16 bases left in between. For the CDR3, the DNA is TGTGCCAGTACCCCCTTGGGGGCTTTCTATGGCTACACCTTC. It encodes CASTPLGAFYGYTF. The full variable domain, with the rest looked up from reference TRBV19 and TRBJ1-2, is DGGITQSPKYLFRKEGQNVTLSCEQNLNHDAMYWYRQDPGQGLRLIYYSQIVNDFQKGDIAEGYSVSREKKESFPLTVTSAQKNPTAFYLCASTPLGAFYGYTFGSGTRLTVV.

The rearrangement links TRBV6-6 to TRBJ2-1; TRBD2 matches at 12 bases. CDR3 length: 19 amino acids. Germline V gives CDR1 MNHNY, CDR2 SVGAGI (reference sequence). V trimming: 6 bases; J trimming: 1 base; junction bases outside the gene matches: 13. The CDR3 here is CASRRDLAGGPISYNEQFF. The CDR3 nucleotides read TGTGCCAGCAGGCGAGATCTAGCGGGGGGGCCAATTTCCTACAATGAGCAGTTCTTC.

As regards this clone: Other DNA sequences in this specimen translate into the identical CDR3. J is TRBJ2-3 and V is TRBV6-5; D is uncertain. The CDR3 totals 15 residues. The germline V gene has CDR1 MNHEY and CDR2 SVGAGI. Between the trimmed V and J ends, which lost 0 bases and 1 base, there was a span of 8 bases. CDR3 loop: CASSYSGQGTDTQYF. In DNA form, the CDR3 reads TGTGCCAGCAGTTACTCGGGCCAAGGCACAGATACGCAGTATTTT.

This chain links TRBV2 with TRBJ2-5; the match to TRBD1 covers 9 bases. The CDR3 extends over 14 amino acids. CDR1 and CDR2 from the germline V gene are SNHLY and FYNNEI. Trimming cost V 5 bases and J 4 bases; bases outside gene matches: 5. CDR3 loop: CASSSWGQGETQYF. DNA for the CDR3: TGTGCCAGCAGTTCGTGGGGACAGGGAGAGACCCAGTACTTC. Combining the CDR3 with reference TRBV2 and TRBJ2-5 gives the whole variable domain EPEVTQTPSHQVTQMGQEVILRCVPISNHLYFYWYRQILGQKVEFLVSFYNNEISEKSEIFDDQFSVERPDGSNFTLKIRSTKLEDSAMYFCASSSWGQGETQYFGPGTRLLVL.

This clone was seen a single time. The V call is TRBV15, the J call TRBJ1-5, with D tentatively TRBD1 (5 bases). The CDR3 spans 14 residues. In germline, CDR1 is LNHNV, CDR2 YYDKDF (reference sequence). Trimming took off 1 base at V and 7 bases at J, with 11 bases between the two ends. CDR3 residues: CATSRALGGQPQHF. The CDR3 bases are TGTGCCACCAGCAGAGCCTTGGGGGGACAGCCCCAGCATTTT.

The chain links TRBV19 to TRBJ2-7; 12 bases align to TRBD2. CDR3 size: 15 residues. The ends lost 6 bases at V and 3 bases at J; junction bases unmatched: 6. The germline V gene has CDR1 LNHDA and CDR2 SQIVND (reference sequence). CDR3 sequence: CASRDGTSGFYEQYF. The CDR3 DNA reads as TGTGCCAGTAGGGACGGGACTAGCGGGTTCTACGAGCAGTACTTC.